The 30 T cell receptor beta chains reported below all come from one sample, sequenced in a study of T cell responses to AZD1222 COVID-19 vaccine. Only in-frame clones appear in the TCRdb table, and some are missing; sequencing was by immunoSEQ multiplex PCR. This sample has under 130,000 clones, with 82% found just once. The sequenced sample was peripheral blood, obtained on day 0 of AZD1222 vaccination. The receptors come from an adult in good health.

This clone was seen only a few times. V usage is TRBV2 and J usage is TRBJ1-2; D call uncertain. V was cut by 2 bases and J by 8 bases, with 15 bases left in between. Per germline, CDR1 SNHLY and CDR2 FYNNEI. There are 14 residues in the CDR3. Here the CDR3 DNA reads TGTGCCAGCAGTGAACTGGCCTACTTGCCGGGCTACACCTTC. It specifies CASSELAYLPGYTF.

The chain couples TRBV9 to TRBJ2-2, with D tentatively TRBD1 or TRBD2 (6 bases each). Trimming removed 2 bases at V and 0 bases at J, with 8 bases between. The germline V gene has CDR1 SGDLS and CDR2 YYNGEE. The length of the CDR3 is 15 residues. This CDR3 reads CASSVGGSNTGELFF. The CDR3, as DNA: TGTGCCAGCAGCGTCGGGGGCTCGAACACCGGGGAGCTGTTTTTT.

The J gene is TRBJ2-3, the V gene TRBV3-1 (or the pseudogene TRBV3-2); 10 nucleotides agree with TRBD2. Germline V gene sequence: CDR1 LGHDT, CDR2 YNNKEL (reference sequence). Losses at the gene ends were 2 bases for V and 1 base for J; bases not matched to a gene: 0. The CDR3 runs to 15 residues. The CDR3 region has the DNA TGTGCCAGCAGCCAACTAGCGGGGGGCACAGATACGCAGTATTTT. Translation gives CASSQLAGGTDTQYF.

The CDR3 protein is CASSPGGASDTQYF. For the CDR3, the DNA is TGTGCCAGCAGCCCCGGGGGGGCCTCAGATACGCAGTATTTT. The chain joins TRBV9 to TRBJ2-3; 8 nucleotides match TRBD2. The V gene's germline CDR1 is SGDLS and CDR2 YYNGEE. The CDR3 is 14 amino acids. The ends lost 4 bases at V and 4 bases at J; junction bases unmatched: 5.

The chain combines TRBV5-6 with TRBJ1-6, with D perhaps TRBD1 (5 bases). The CDR3 length is 15 residues. Trimming removed 4 bases at V and 4 bases at J, with 12 bases between. Germline assignment: CDR1 SGHDT and CDR2 YYEEEE. CDR3 in amino acids: CASSLRDGYNSPLHF. The CDR3 DNA sequence: TGTGCCAGCAGCCTCCGGGACGGATATAATTCACCCCTCCACTTT. The whole variable domain, remainder taken from reference TRBV5-6 and TRBJ1-6, is DAGVTQSPTHLIKTRGQQVTLRCSPKSGHDTVSWYQQALGQGPQFIFQYYEEEERQRGNFPDRFSGHQFPNYSSELNVNALLLGDSALYLCASSLRDGYNSPLHFGNGTRLTVT.

With regard to this clone: The sample holds other DNA sequences that translate to the same CDR3. The chain is built from TRBV5-1 and TRBJ1-1; TRBD1 matches 8 bases. Germline-derived CDR1 and CDR2 are SGHRS and YFSETQ. V shed 0 bases, J shed 3 bases, and the junction held 1 base outside the gene matches. The length of the CDR3 is 14 residues. Here the CDR3 reads CASSLVQGDTEAFF. The CDR3 DNA follows: TGCGCCAGCAGCTTGGTACAGGGGGACACTGAAGCTTTCTTT.

The chain carries TRBV6-2 or TRBV6-3 and TRBJ2-1; no definite D call. The CDR3 runs 13 residues. Trimming removed 2 bases from V and 10 bases from J, with 12 bases in between. Germline CDR1 is MNHEY and CDR2 is SVGEGT. The CDR3 loop is CASSYVTSWEQFF. In nucleotides, the CDR3 is TGTGCCAGCAGTTACGTGACGTCGTGGGAGCAGTTCTTC.

CDR3 region: CASSQNDWATGELFF. For the CDR3, the DNA is TGTGCCAGCAGCCAAAATGACTGGGCTACCGGGGAGCTGTTTTTT. The chain uses TRBV7-2 and TRBJ2-2, with unresolved D. Germline V gene sequence: CDR1 SGHTA, CDR2 FQGNSA. The CDR3 consists of 15 residues. V was pared by 5 bases and J by 5 bases, with 15 bases between.

The chain has TRBV7-8 and TRBJ2-5, with 13 bases matching TRBD2. There are 20 residues in the CDR3. CDR1 SGHVS and CDR2 FQNEAQ come from the germline V gene. The J segment lost 0 bases and the V segment lost 4 bases, leaving 14 bases of the junction unmatched. The CDR3 DNA is TGTGCCAGCAGCTCAAGACTAGCGGGGGGCCTATCACTGTACCAAGAGACCCAGTACTTC. This gives the protein CASSSRLAGGLSLYQETQYF.

The CDR3 spells CASNPGRGHQPQHF. CDR3 in DNA: TGTGCCAGCAACCCTGGCAGGGGGCATCAGCCCCAGCATTTT. The chain recombines TRBV6-5 with TRBJ1-5, with 8 bases that match TRBD1. The CDR3 sequence is 14 residues long. Germline V gene lookup returns CDR1 MNHEY and CDR2 SVGAGI. V lost 7 bases, J lost 5 bases, and 7 bases stayed unmatched.

Only a few counts were recorded for this clone. The chain links TRBV19 to TRBJ2-7; the D gene is possibly TRBD2 (5 bases). Germline V CDR1 and CDR2: LNHDA, SQIVND (reference sequence). The CDR3 totals 14 residues. V gave up 3 bases and J gave up 7 bases, with 16 bases separating them. The CDR3 DNA follows: TGTGCCAGTAGTATTGGCGGAACGGGGAAGGAGCAGTACTTC. Amino acid sequence: CASSIGGTGKEQYF.

The chain couples TRBV27 to TRBJ1-4; 7 nucleotides agree with TRBD1. J was trimmed by 7 bases and V by 7 bases; bases with no gene match: 9. The CDR3 consists of 14 residues. Germline V gives CDR1 MNHEY, CDR2 SMNVEV (reference sequence). CDR3 DNA sequence: TGTGCCAGCAAACCACAGGGGTCAGGTGAAAAACTGTTTTTT. It is translated as CASKPQGSGEKLFF.

J is TRBJ2-1 and V is TRBV14; D might be TRBD2 (6 bases). V lost 4 bases to trimming and J lost 4 bases, with 17 bases between them. The CDR3 has 16 amino acids. Germline V gene lookup returns CDR1 SGHDN and CDR2 FVKESK. CDR3 sequence (DNA): TGTGCCAGCAGCCTCGGAGGGGTAGCCCGATACAATGAGCAGTTCTTC. It translates to CASSLGGVARYNEQFF. The variable domain in full, completed from reference TRBV14 and TRBJ2-1, reads EAGVTQFPSHSVIEKGQTVTLRCDPISGHDNLYWYRRVMGKEIKFLLHFVKESKQDESGMPNNRFLAERTGGTYSTLKVQPAELEDSGVYFCASSLGGVARYNEQFFGPGTRLTVL.

J is TRBJ1-1 and V is TRBV4-3, with 8 bases identical to TRBD1. V trimming: 4 bases; J trimming: 6 bases; junction bases outside the gene matches: 4. Germline CDR1 reads LGHNA; CDR2 reads YSLEER. The CDR3 loop spans 13 amino acids. This CDR3 is CASSLLQGAEAFF. In nucleotides, the CDR3 is TGCGCCAGCAGCCTCCTACAGGGGGCTGAAGCTTTCTTT.

CDR3 in amino acids: CASSDSWDSYNEQYF. Written as DNA, the CDR3 is TGTGCCAGCAGTGACTCTTGGGACAGCTATAACGAGCAGTACTTC. The chain couples TRBV2 to TRBJ2-7; 7 bases agree with TRBD1. From germline, CDR1 is SNHLY and CDR2 FYNNEI. Germline trimming cut 3 bases from V and 5 bases from J; bases unmatched to any gene: 10. CDR3 length: 15 amino acids.

The rearrangement uses TRBV27 and TRBJ1-1; the D gene is possibly TRBD1 (5 bases). This CDR3 has 15 residues. Germline assignment: CDR1 MNHEY and CDR2 SMNVEV (reference sequence). V was clipped by 7 bases and J by 3 bases, with 18 bases between them. CDR3 protein: CASKAQRGLDTEAFF. CDR3 DNA: TGTGCCAGCAAGGCTCAGAGGGGCTTGGACACTGAAGCTTTCTTT.

The V gene is TRBV5-1, the J gene TRBJ2-1; D uncertain. Per the germline V gene, CDR1 is SGHRS and CDR2 is YFSETQ. The germline V and J ends were trimmed by 4 bases and 5 bases, with 19 bases remaining between them. CDR3 length: 16 amino acids. The CDR3 DNA reads TGCGCCAGCAGCCCGCGAGTGATAGGCGGCAACAATGAGCAGTTCTTC. It encodes CASSPRVIGGNNEQFF.

V is TRBV19 and J is TRBJ2-1; TRBD2 might be the D (6 bases). The V end lost 6 bases, the J end lost 5 bases, and 17 bases lay between the germline ends. Per the germline V gene, CDR1 is LNHDA and CDR2 is SQIVND (reference sequence). The CDR3 loop spans 15 amino acids. The CDR3 loop is CASSSRGGADNEQFF. DNA for the CDR3: TGTGCCAGTAGCTCTCGTGGCGGGGCCGACAATGAGCAGTTCTTC. The full variable domain, its missing parts supplied by reference TRBV19 and TRBJ2-1, is DGGITQSPKYLFRKEGQNVTLSCEQNLNHDAMYWYRQDPGQGLRLIYYSQIVNDFQKGDIAEGYSVSREKKESFPLTVTSAQKNPTAFYLCASSSRGGADNEQFFGPGTRLTVL.

The chain employs TRBV2 and TRBJ2-2, with no clear D. This CDR3 spans 15 amino acids. Trimming took off 4 bases at V and 0 bases at J, with 9 bases between the two ends. Germline loops: CDR1 SNHLY, CDR2 FYNNEI. CDR3 sequence reads: CASSVETSNTGELFF. In DNA form, the CDR3 reads TGTGCCAGCAGTGTTGAGACATCGAACACCGGGGAGCTGTTTTTT. Full variable domain (rest looked up from reference TRBV2 and TRBJ2-2): EPEVTQTPSHQVTQMGQEVILRCVPISNHLYFYWYRQILGQKVEFLVSFYNNEISEKSEIFDDQFSVERPDGSNFTLKIRSTKLEDSAMYFCASSVETSNTGELFFGEGSRLTVL.

The chain carries TRBV3-1 (or the pseudogene TRBV3-2) and TRBJ1-2; D perhaps matches TRBD1 (5 bases). V was trimmed by 1 base and J by 2 bases, leaving 14 bases between them. CDR3 length equals 16 residues. Germline V gene sequence: CDR1 LGHDT, CDR2 YNNKEL (reference sequence). CDR3 protein: CASSQVLWGLNYGYTF. The CDR3 DNA reads TGTGCCAGCAGCCAAGTCTTGTGGGGACTAAACTATGGCTACACCTTC.

In its sample, this clone was seen a few times. The chain carries TRBV19 and TRBJ1-2; TRBD1 is a possible D gene (6 bases). Germline-derived CDR1 and CDR2 are LNHDA and SQIVND (reference sequence). The CDR3 is 14 residues long. The ends were cut back, 8 bases at V and 4 bases at J, with 17 bases in the middle. The DNA for the CDR3 is TGTGCCAGTTCTCAGCCCCAGGGGACCTATGGCTACACCTTC. Protein product: CASSQPQGTYGYTF.

This chain uses TRBV7-9 with TRBJ2-3; D possibly corresponds to TRBD2 (5 bases). This CDR3 region has 13 residues. V lost 5 bases and J 4 bases, leaving 10 bases between the germline ends. Germline V CDR1 and CDR2: SEHNR, FQNEAQ (reference sequence). The CDR3 DNA follows: TGTGCCAGCAGCCCTCGCGGGCCAGATACGCAGTATTTT. This sequence encodes CASSPRGPDTQYF.

This clone was picked up one time. The rearrangement links TRBV2 to TRBJ2-7, with 9 bases matching TRBD2. Germline V lookup: CDR1 SNHLY, CDR2 FYNNEI. This CDR3 is built from 16 residues. With V trimmed by 6 bases and J by 7 bases, 16 bases remained unmatched. The CDR3 loop is CASRASSGGLMREQYF. The DNA for the CDR3 is TGTGCCAGCAGGGCCAGTAGCGGGGGCCTCATGAGGGAGCAGTACTTC.

The chain combines TRBV5-1 with TRBJ2-1; a weak D match, TRBD1 (5 bases). CDR1 is SGHRS and CDR2 is YFSETQ in the germline V gene. V dropped 5 bases and J dropped 0 bases, with 12 bases sitting between them. This CDR3 is built from 15 residues. The CDR3 region has the DNA TGCGCCAGCAGTTTTCTCGACAGCTCCTACAATGAGCAGTTCTTC. Translating it yields CASSFLDSSYNEQFF. The whole variable domain, remainder taken from reference TRBV5-1 and TRBJ2-1, is KAGVTQTPRYLIKTRGQQVTLSCSPISGHRSVSWYQQTPGQGLQFLFEYFSETQRNKGNFPGRFSGRQFSNSRSEMNVSTLELGDSALYLCASSFLDSSYNEQFFGPGTRLTVL.

The chain joins TRBV7-2 to TRBJ2-2; D is perhaps TRBD1 (6 bases). V lost 5 bases and J 1 base, leaving 14 bases between the germline ends. The CDR3 totals 16 residues. Germline assignment: CDR1 SGHTA and CDR2 FQGNSA. The CDR3 loop is CASSHPQGWNTGELFF. CDR3 sequence (DNA): TGTGCCAGCAGCCACCCACAGGGCTGGAACACCGGGGAGCTGTTTTTT.

This clone has only a few counts. This chain joins TRBV19 and TRBJ1-4, with TRBD1 as a possible D gene (6 bases). The V gene's germline CDR1 is LNHDA and CDR2 SQIVND (reference sequence). The CDR3 is made up of 16 amino acids. V was trimmed by 6 bases and J by 10 bases, leaving 24 bases between them. The CDR3 loop reads CASSPSTGTWGGKLFF. The CDR3 nucleotides are TGTGCCAGTAGCCCTTCAACAGGGACGTGGGGAGGAAAACTGTTTTTT. The full variable domain, its missing parts supplied by reference TRBV19 and TRBJ1-4, is DGGITQSPKYLFRKEGQNVTLSCEQNLNHDAMYWYRQDPGQGLRLIYYSQIVNDFQKGDIAEGYSVSREKKESFPLTVTSAQKNPTAFYLCASSPSTGTWGGKLFFGSGTQLSVL.

This clone was seen a handful of times. CDR3 protein: CASAAQGSGLRQPQHF. DNA for the CDR3: TGTGCCAGCGCCGCCCAGGGTAGCGGGCTTCGTCAGCCCCAGCATTTT. The chain joins TRBV27 to TRBJ1-5, with a tentative D call TRBD1 (5 bases). The germline CDR1 and CDR2 sequences are MNHEY and SMNVEV (reference sequence). V was shortened by 8 bases and J by 6 bases, with 23 bases between the two germline ends. This CDR3 has 16 residues.

This sequence joins TRBV4-1 and TRBJ2-2; D perhaps matches TRBD1 (5 bases). The CDR3 length is 15 residues. Germline V gene sequence: CDR1 MGHRA, CDR2 YSYEKL. Trimming stripped 3 bases from V and 1 base from J, with 9 bases between. As DNA, the CDR3 is TGCGCCAGCAGCCAGGCCACAGGGAACACCGGGGAGCTGTTTTTT. Protein product: CASSQATGNTGELFF.

The CDR3 region has the DNA TGTGCCAGCAGCCCCCCAGTGGGGACCACTGAAGCTTTCTTT. Protein sequence: CASSPPVGTTEAFF. J is TRBJ1-1 and V is TRBV5-4, with D perhaps matching TRBD1 (5 bases). With 4 bases removed from V and 4 bases from J, the gap between germline ends came to 14 bases. CDR1 SGHNT and CDR2 YYREEE come from the germline V gene (reference sequence). The CDR3 consists of 14 residues.

This chain uses TRBV4-3 with TRBJ2-7, with D hard to call. The length of the CDR3 is 13 residues. V lost 0 bases, J lost 4 bases, and 7 bases lay in between. Germline V gene sequence: CDR1 LGHNA, CDR2 YSLEER. CDR3 nucleotide sequence: TGCGCCAGCAGCCAAGATGTTAGTTACGAGCAGTACTTC. Amino acids: CASSQDVSYEQYF.